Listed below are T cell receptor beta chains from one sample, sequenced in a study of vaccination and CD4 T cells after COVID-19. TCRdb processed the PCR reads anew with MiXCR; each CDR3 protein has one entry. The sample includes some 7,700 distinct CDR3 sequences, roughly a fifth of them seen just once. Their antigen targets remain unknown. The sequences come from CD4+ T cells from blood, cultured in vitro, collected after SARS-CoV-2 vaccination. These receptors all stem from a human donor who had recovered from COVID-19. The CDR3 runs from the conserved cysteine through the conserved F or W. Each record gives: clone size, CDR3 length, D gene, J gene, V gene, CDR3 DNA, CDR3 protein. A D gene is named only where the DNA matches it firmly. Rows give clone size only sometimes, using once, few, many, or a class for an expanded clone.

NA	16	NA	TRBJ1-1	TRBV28	TGTGCCAGCAGTTCCTCCTCGAGGTGGTTGAACACTGAAGCTTTCTTT	CASSSSSRWLNTEAFF
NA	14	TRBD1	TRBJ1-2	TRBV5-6	TGTGCCAGCAGCTTGGGGGGACAGCTCTATGGCTACACCTTC	CASSLGGQLYGYTF
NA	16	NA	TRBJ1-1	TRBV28	TGTGCCAGCACCCCGACCCCGGGGACGGGGAACACTGAAGCTTTCTTT	CASTPTPGTGNTEAFF
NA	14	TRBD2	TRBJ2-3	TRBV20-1	TGCAGTGCTATAATAGCGGGAGGCACAGATACGCAGTATTTT	CSAIIAGGTDTQYF
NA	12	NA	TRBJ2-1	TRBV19	TGTGCCAGTAGGGACGGGTGGACCGAGCAGTTCTTC	CASRDGWTEQFF
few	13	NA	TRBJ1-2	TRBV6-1	TGTGCCACCTCGGGGCCGGATAGCTATGGCTACACCTTC	CATSGPDSYGYTF
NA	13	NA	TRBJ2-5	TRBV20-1	TGCAGTGCTAGAGATAGAGTTTTGGAGACCCAGTACTTC	CSARDRVLETQYF
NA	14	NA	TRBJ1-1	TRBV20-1	TGCAGTGCTAGCCGGACAGCCGTGAACACTGAAGCTTTCTTT	CSASRTAVNTEAFF
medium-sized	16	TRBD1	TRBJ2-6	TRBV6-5	TGTGCCAGCAGTTCCGACAGGGGGTATGGGGCCAACGTCCTGACTTTC	CASSSDRGYGANVLTF
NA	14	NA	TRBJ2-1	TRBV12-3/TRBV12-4	TGTGCCAGCAGTTTAATGGGAGCTGCCAATGAGCAGTTCTTC	CASSLMGAANEQFF
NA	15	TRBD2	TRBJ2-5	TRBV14	TGTGCCAGCAGCCCATCACTAGCGGGGGTGGAGACCCAGTACTTC	CASSPSLAGVETQYF
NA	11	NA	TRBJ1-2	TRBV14	TGTGCCAGCGGACCGACTTATGGCTACACCTTC	CASGPTYGYTF
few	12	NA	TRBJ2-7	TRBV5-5	TGTGCCAGCAGCTTACGGGTTCACGAGCAGTACTTC	CASSLRVHEQYF
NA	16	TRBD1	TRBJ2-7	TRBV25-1	TGTGCCAGCAGTGAAGCAATGCGGACAGGGCCATGGGAGCAGTACTTC	CASSEAMRTGPWEQYF
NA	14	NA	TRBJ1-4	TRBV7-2	TGTGCCAGCAGCTTAGAGAGGACGGGGGAAAAACTGTTTTTT	CASSLERTGEKLFF
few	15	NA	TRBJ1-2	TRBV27	TGTGCCAGCAGTCTGGAAAGGGGGAAGTCTTATGGCTACACCTTC	CASSLERGKSYGYTF
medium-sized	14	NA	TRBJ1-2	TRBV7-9	TGTGCCAGCAGCTCCACCTGGGACGGCTATGGCTACACCTTC	CASSSTWDGYGYTF
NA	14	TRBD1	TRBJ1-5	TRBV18	TGTGCCAGCTCCCGGACAGGGAGCAATCAGCCCCAGCATTTT	CASSRTGSNQPQHF
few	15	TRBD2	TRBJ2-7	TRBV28	TGTGCCAGTCAATCCGGGACTAGCGGTACCTACGAGCAGTACTTC	CASQSGTSGTYEQYF
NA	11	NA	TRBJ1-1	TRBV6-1	TGTGCCAGCTCCGGATCCTTTGAAGCTTTCTTT	CASSGSFEAFF
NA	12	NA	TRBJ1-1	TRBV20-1	TGCAGTGCTAGACCCTGGAACACTGAAGCTTTCTTT	CSARPWNTEAFF
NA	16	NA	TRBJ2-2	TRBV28	TGTGCCAGCAGTCCGCCCGACCAGACGTGGGCCGGGGAGCTGTTTTTT	CASSPPDQTWAGELFF
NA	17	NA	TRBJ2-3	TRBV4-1	TGCGCCAGCAGCCAAGAAGTGGCGGGGGCTGGCACAGATACGCAGTATTTT	CASSQEVAGAGTDTQYF
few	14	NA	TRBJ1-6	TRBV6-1	TGTGCCAGCAGTGAACAGGGGAATAATTCACCCCTCCACTTT	CASSEQGNNSPLHF
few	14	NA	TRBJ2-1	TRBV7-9	TGTGCCAGCAGCTTTCGACCATTAGCGGATGAGCAGTTCTTC	CASSFRPLADEQFF
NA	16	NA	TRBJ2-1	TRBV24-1	TGTGCCACCAGTGACCCGCTAGCTGACTTAAACAATGAGCAGTTCTTC	CATSDPLADLNNEQFF
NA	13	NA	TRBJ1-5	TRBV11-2	TGTGCCAGCGCCCTCAATGCTCAGCAGCCCCAGCATTTT	CASALNAQQPQHF
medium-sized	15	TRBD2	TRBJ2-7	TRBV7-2	TGTGCCAGCAGTCCTAGCGGGTCAAGCTCCTACGAGCAGTACTTC	CASSPSGSSSYEQYF
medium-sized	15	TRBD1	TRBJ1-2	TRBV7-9	TGTGCCAGCAGCTTAGACCGGACAGGGCCCTATGGCTACACCTTC	CASSLDRTGPYGYTF
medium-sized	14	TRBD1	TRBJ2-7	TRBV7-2	TGTGCCAGCAGCTTCGGGACAGGGGTTTACGAGCAGTACTTC	CASSFGTGVYEQYF
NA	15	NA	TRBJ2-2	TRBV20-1	TGCAGTGCTAGAGATCCCGGGACTGACACCGGGGAGCTGTTTTTT	CSARDPGTDTGELFF
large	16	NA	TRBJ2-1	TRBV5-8	TGTGCCAGCAGGACGTACCCAGCGGCTCGCTACAATGAGCAGTTCTTC	CASRTYPAARYNEQFF
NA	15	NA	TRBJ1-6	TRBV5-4	TGTGCCAGCAGCGGTACAGGGTCTTATAATTCACCCCTCCACTTT	CASSGTGSYNSPLHF
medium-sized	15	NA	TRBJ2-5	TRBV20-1	TGCAGTGCTAGAGTAGGGAGCAGCTACGGGGAGACCCAGTACTTC	CSARVGSSYGETQYF
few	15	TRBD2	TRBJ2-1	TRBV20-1	TGCAGTGCTAGGATACGGCGGGGGGGCCTCAATGAGCAGTTCTTC	CSARIRRGGLNEQFF
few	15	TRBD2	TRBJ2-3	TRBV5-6	TGTGCCAGCAGCTTGATTCCGGGAGGAACAGATACGCAGTATTTT	CASSLIPGGTDTQYF
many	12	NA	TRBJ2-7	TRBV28	TGTGCCAGCAGTTCCACCCCCCGCGAGCAGTACTTC	CASSSTPREQYF
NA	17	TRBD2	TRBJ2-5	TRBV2	TGTGCCACCGAGACTAGGACTAGCGGGAGATGGTTGAAGACCCAGTACTTC	CATETRTSGRWLKTQYF
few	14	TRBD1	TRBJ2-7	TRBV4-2	TGTGCCAGCAGCCAAGTAGGGGGCGCGAGGGAGCAGTACTTC	CASSQVGGAREQYF
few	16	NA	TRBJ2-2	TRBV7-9	TGTGCCAGCAGCTCCTGGGGACGGCCCCGGACCGGGGAGCTGTTTTTT	CASSSWGRPRTGELFF
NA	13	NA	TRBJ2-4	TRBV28	TGTGCCAGCAGTACTACAGGGAAAAACATTCAGTACTTC	CASSTTGKNIQYF
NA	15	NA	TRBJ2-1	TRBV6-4	TGTGCCAGCAGCATATCTAGCGCGGCCGCCAATGAGCAGTTCTTC	CASSISSAAANEQFF
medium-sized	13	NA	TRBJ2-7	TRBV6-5	TGTGCCAGCAGTTACTCAGCCGGTTACGAGCAGTACTTC	CASSYSAGYEQYF
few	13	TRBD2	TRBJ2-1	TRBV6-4	TGTGCCAGCGGGGCGGGAGCGGATAGTGAGCAGTTCTTC	CASGAGADSEQFF
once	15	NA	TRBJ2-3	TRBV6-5	TGTGCCAGCAGTTACTCCGCGGGGAACACAGATACGCAGTATTTT	CASSYSAGNTDTQYF
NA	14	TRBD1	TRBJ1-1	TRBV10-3	TGTGCCATCAACCAACAGGGGGCGCGTACTGAAGCTTTCTTT	CAINQQGARTEAFF
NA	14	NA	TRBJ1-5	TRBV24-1	TGTGCCACCAGTGATCCGGTCAGCAATCAGCCCCAGCATTTT	CATSDPVSNQPQHF
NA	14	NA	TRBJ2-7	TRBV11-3	TGTGCCAGCAGCCCAGGGACGGCCCCCTACGAGCAGTACTTC	CASSPGTAPYEQYF
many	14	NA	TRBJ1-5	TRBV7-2	TGTGCCAGCAGCTCTAACCAGGGATATCAGCCCCAGCATTTT	CASSSNQGYQPQHF
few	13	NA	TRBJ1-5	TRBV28	TGTGCCTGCCAGTGGAGGGACAATCAGCCCCAGCATTTT	CACQWRDNQPQHF
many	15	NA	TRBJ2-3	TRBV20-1	TGCAGTGCTAAGCGGAACAGGGAGATAACAGATACGCAGTATTTT	CSAKRNREITDTQYF
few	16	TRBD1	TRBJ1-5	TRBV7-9	TGTGCCAGCAGCTTAGGGACGACAGGGCCCAATCAGCCCCAGCATTTT	CASSLGTTGPNQPQHF
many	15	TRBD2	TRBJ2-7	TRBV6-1	TGTGCCAGCATTCGAACCCTAGCGGGAGCCTACGAGCAGTACTTC	CASIRTLAGAYEQYF
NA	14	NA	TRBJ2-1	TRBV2	TGTGCCAGCAGGGAAGCCGACGCCTACAATGAGCAGTTCTTC	CASREADAYNEQFF
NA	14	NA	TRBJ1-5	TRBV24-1	TGTGCCACCAGTGATCCGGTCAGCGATCAGCCCCAGCATTTT	CATSDPVSDQPQHF
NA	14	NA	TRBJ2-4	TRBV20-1	TGCAGTGCCCCCCCGGCCAAGGTTGGAAACATTCAGTACTTC	CSAPPAKVGNIQYF